These 13 T cell receptor beta chains were sequenced from one sample in a study of OX40 agonist ivuxolimab in advanced cancers. The repertoire was sequenced with immunoSEQ multiplex PCR; TCRdb's copy has only in-frame clones and lacks some. The sample has about 64,000 clones, about four fifths seen once. The sample in question was CD4+ or CD8+ T cells sorted from blood, obtained in a trial of the OX40 agonist ivuxolimab. The origin of the receptors is an adult with an advanced solid tumor such as melanoma, head and neck, liver or kidney cancer.

The rearrangement uses TRBV18 and TRBJ1-1; 11 bases match TRBD1. The CDR3 is 15 residues long. J was trimmed by 5 bases and V by 3 bases; bases with no gene match: 5. The germline V gene encodes CDR1 KGHSH and CDR2 LQKENI. CDR3 nucleotides: TGTGCCAGCTCACCCCGGACAGGGGGCTGGACTGAAGCTTTCTTT. This sequence encodes CASSPRTGGWTEAFF.

Notes on this clone: Other DNA sequences in the same sample also yield this CDR3. The chain combines TRBV9 with TRBJ1-1; TRBD1 aligns across 9 bases. Germline CDR1 reads SGDLS; CDR2 reads YYNGEE. The CDR3 spans 15 residues. V was clipped by 0 bases and J by 5 bases; unmatched bases: 5. The CDR3 loop is CASSVGGQGGTEAFF. CDR3 bases: TGTGCCAGCAGCGTAGGGGGACAGGGAGGGACTGAAGCTTTCTTT.

The gene calls are TRBV7-2 and TRBJ2-3, with a weak D call TRBD2 (6 bases). The CDR3 totals 14 residues. Germline V lookup: CDR1 SGHTA, CDR2 FQGNSA. V was trimmed by 1 base and J by 6 bases, leaving 11 bases between them. The CDR3 sequence is CASSLDGRWDTQYF. The DNA for the CDR3 is TGTGCCAGCAGCTTAGACGGGAGATGGGATACGCAGTATTTT.

This clone is a singleton in its sample. The chain recombines TRBV5-1 with TRBJ1-2; D remains ambiguous. The germline gives CDR1 SGHRS, CDR2 YFSETQ. CDR3 size: 14 residues. The ends were cut back, 3 bases at V and 6 bases at J, with 15 bases in the middle. The CDR3 protein is CASSYTSGSDGYTF. DNA for the CDR3: TGCGCCAGCAGCTACACGTCGGGTTCCGATGGCTACACCTTC.

V gene TRBV5-1 combines with J gene TRBJ1-1, with TRBD1 matching 7 bases. Looked up from germline, CDR1 is SGHRS and CDR2 is YFSETQ. The CDR3 is 14 residues long. Germline trimming cut 3 bases from V and 1 base from J; bases unmatched to any gene: 3. DNA of the CDR3: TGCGCCAGCAGCTGGGGGACAGCGAACACTGAAGCTTTCTTT. Amino acids: CASSWGTANTEAFF.

CDR3 sequence: CAISEGQGEFSPLHF. CDR3 nucleotide sequence: TGTGCCATCAGTGAAGGACAGGGTGAATTTTCACCCCTCCACTTT. This chain uses TRBV10-3 with TRBJ1-6; TRBD1 matches at 8 bases. The CDR3 sequence is 15 residues long. The V gene's germline CDR1 is ENHRY and CDR2 SYGVKD. V gave up 3 bases and J gave up 9 bases; unmatched junction bases: 7.

The J gene is TRBJ1-4, the V gene TRBV5-1; D is uncertain. V lost 6 bases and J lost 3, with 12 bases in between. In germline, CDR1 is SGHRS, CDR2 YFSETQ. The CDR3 consists of 14 residues. CDR3 loop: CASTLGPPNEKLFF. CDR3 DNA: TGCGCCAGCACCCTAGGGCCTCCTAATGAAAAACTGTTTTTT.

This chain uses TRBV18 with TRBJ2-7; 8 bases agree with TRBD1. This CDR3 contains 15 residues. Germline trimming cut 3 bases from V and 4 bases from J; bases unmatched to any gene: 8. Germline loops: CDR1 KGHSH, CDR2 LQKENI. The CDR3 reads CASSPITGGIYEQYF. CDR3 nucleotide sequence: TGTGCCAGCTCACCTATAACAGGGGGGATATACGAGCAGTACTTC.

V usage is TRBV30 and J usage is TRBJ1-5, with TRBD1 matching 9 bases. This CDR3 is 18 amino acids long. Germline V gene lookup returns CDR1 GTSNPN and CDR2 SVGIG (reference sequence). J gave up 1 base and V 7 bases, and 17 bases lay outside the gene matches. CDR3 coding DNA: TGTGCCTACCGACTCGGGACAGGGTTTTTGCGGAGCAATCAGCCCCAGCATTTT. Translation: CAYRLGTGFLRSNQPQHF.

The genes are TRBV11-2 and TRBJ1-4; maybe TRBD1 (5 bases). The CDR3 loop spans 13 amino acids. The V end was cut by 5 bases, the J end by 8 bases, with 12 bases between. Germline V gene lookup returns CDR1 SGHAT and CDR2 FQNNGV. CDR3 DNA: TGTGCCAGCAGCACCCGGGACGGCGAAAAACTGTTTTTT. Its protein is CASSTRDGEKLFF.

This chain uses TRBV5-6 with TRBJ2-1; D is unclear. V lost 4 bases, J lost 5 bases, and 13 bases lay in between. The CDR3 is 14 amino acids. CDR1 and CDR2 from the germline V gene are SGHDT and YYEEEE. The CDR3 region has the DNA TGTGCCAGCAGCCGGACGGAGAACCACAATGAGCAGTTCTTC. Protein sequence: CASSRTENHNEQFF. The whole variable domain, remainder taken from reference TRBV5-6 and TRBJ2-1, is DAGVTQSPTHLIKTRGQQVTLRCSPKSGHDTVSWYQQALGQGPQFIFQYYEEEERQRGNFPDRFSGHQFPNYSSELNVNALLLGDSALYLCASSRTENHNEQFFGPGTRLTVL.

The chain carries TRBV10-1 and TRBJ2-3; TRBD2 matches 9 bases. Trimming removed 0 bases from V and 4 bases from J; junction bases left unmatched: 2. Germline V CDR1 and CDR2: WNHNN, SYGVQD (reference sequence). The CDR3 contains 15 residues. This CDR3 is CASSESKRGADTQYF. CDR3 in DNA: TGCGCCAGCAGTGAGTCGAAGCGGGGGGCAGATACGCAGTATTTT.

This chain uses TRBV6-6 with TRBJ2-2; the D gene is possibly TRBD1 (5 bases). CDR3 length: 15 residues. Germline loops: CDR1 MNHNY, CDR2 SVGAGI (reference sequence). V was shortened by 5 bases and J by 0 bases, with 10 bases between the two germline ends. CDR3 protein: CASSGQGTNTGELFF. The CDR3 DNA reads TGTGCCAGCAGTGGTCAGGGAACGAACACCGGGGAGCTGTTTTTT.